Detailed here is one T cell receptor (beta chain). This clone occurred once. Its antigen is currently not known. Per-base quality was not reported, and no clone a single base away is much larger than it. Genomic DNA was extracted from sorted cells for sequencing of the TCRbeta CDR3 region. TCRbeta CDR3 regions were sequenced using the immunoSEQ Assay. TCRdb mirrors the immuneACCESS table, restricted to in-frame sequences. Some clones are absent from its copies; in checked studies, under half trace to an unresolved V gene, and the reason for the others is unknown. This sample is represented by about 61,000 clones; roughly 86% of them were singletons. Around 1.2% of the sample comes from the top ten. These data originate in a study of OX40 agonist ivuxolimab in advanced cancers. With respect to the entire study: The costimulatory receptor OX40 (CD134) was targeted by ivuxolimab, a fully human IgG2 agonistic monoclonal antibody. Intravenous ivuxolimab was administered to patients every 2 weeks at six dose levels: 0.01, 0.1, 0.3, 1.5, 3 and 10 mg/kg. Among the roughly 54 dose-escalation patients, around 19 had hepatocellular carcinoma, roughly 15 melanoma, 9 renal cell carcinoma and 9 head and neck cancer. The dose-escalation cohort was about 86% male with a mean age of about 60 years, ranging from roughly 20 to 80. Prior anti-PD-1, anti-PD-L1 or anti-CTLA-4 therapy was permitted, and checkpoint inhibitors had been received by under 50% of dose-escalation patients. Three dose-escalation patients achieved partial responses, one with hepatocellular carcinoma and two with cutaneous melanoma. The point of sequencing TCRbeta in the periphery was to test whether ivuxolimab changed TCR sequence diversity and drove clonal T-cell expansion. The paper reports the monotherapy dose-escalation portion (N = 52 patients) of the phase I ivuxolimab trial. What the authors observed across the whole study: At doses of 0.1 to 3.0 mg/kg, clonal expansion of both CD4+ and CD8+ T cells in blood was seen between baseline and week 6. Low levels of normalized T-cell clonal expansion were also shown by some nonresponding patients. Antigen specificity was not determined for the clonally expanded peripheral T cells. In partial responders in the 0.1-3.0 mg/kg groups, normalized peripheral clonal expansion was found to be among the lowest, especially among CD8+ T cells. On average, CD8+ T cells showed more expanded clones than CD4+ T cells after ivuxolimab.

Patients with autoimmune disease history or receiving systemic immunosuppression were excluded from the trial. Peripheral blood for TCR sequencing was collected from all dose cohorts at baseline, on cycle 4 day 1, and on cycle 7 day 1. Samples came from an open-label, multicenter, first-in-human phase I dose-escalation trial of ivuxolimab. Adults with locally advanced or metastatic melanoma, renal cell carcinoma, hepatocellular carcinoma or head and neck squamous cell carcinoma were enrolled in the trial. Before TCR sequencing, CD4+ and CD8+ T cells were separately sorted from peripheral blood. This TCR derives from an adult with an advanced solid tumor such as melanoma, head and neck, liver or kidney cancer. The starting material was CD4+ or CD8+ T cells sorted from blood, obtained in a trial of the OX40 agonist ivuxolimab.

The CDR3 sequence is CASSEGGTGSYEQYF. The bases are TGTGCCAGCAGTGAAGGGGGGACAGGATCCTACGAGCAGTACTTC. The rearranged segments are TRBV2 and TRBJ2-7, with TRBD1 matching 8 junction bases. The germline V and J ends show losses of 1 base and 1 base respectively, and no gene match explains 3 bases of the junction. The CDR3 covers 15 residues, taking in both the cysteine and the phenylalanine. The retained sequence is limited to the CDR3, 45 bases, with the frame set at the first base. The germline V gene encodes CDR1 SNHLY and CDR2 FYNNEI.